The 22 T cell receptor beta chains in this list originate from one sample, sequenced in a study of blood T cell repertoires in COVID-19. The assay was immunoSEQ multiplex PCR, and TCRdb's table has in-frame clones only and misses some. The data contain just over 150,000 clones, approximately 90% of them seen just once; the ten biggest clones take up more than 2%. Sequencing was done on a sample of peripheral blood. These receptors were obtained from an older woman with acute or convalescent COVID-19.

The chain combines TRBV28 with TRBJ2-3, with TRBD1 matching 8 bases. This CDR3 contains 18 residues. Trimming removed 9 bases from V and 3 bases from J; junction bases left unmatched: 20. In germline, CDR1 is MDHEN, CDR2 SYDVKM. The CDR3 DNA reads TGTGCCAGTCAGGACAGGGATTCCTCCCCGGTTCCAACAGATACGCAGTATTTT. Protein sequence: CASQDRDSSPVPTDTQYF.

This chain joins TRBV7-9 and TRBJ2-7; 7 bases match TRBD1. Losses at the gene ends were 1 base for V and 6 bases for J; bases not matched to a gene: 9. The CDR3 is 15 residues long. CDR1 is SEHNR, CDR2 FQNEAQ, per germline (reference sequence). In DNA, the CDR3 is TGTGCCAGCAGCTTAGGACAGGGAGTTTTGGGCGAGCAGTACTTC. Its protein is CASSLGQGVLGEQYF.

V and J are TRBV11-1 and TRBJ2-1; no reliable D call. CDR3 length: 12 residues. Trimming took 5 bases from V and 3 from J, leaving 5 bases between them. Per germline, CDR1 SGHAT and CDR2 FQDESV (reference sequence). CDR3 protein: CASSQIYNEQFF. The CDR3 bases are TGTGCCAGCAGCCAAATCTACAATGAGCAGTTCTTC.

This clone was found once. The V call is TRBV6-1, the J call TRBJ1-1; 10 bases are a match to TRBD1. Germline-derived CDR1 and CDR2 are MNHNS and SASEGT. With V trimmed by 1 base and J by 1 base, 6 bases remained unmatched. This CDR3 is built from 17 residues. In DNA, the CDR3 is TGTGCCAGCAGTGAAGGACAGGGGGCGGGTCGGAACACTGAAGCTTTCTTT. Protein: CASSEGQGAGRNTEAFF.

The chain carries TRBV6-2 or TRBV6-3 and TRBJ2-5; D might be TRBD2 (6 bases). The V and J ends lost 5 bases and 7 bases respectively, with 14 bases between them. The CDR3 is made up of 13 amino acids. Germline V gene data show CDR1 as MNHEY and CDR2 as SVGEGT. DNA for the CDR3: TGTGCCAGCAGTCGCCCGGGGGAAGGGACCCAGTACTTC. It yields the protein CASSRPGEGTQYF.

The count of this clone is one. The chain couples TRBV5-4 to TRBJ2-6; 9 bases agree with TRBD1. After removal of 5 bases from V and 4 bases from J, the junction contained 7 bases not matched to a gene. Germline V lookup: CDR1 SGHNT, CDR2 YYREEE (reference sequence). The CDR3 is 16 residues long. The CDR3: CASRTGGTGGANVLTF. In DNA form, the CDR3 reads TGTGCCAGCAGGACAGGGGGAACGGGAGGGGCCAACGTCCTGACTTTC. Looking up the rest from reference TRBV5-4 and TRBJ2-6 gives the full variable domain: ETGVTQSPTHLIKTRGQQVTLRCSSQSGHNTVSWYQQALGQGPQFIFQYYREEENGRGNFPPRFSGLQFPNYSSELNVNALELDDSALYLCASRTGGTGGANVLTFGAGSRLTVL.

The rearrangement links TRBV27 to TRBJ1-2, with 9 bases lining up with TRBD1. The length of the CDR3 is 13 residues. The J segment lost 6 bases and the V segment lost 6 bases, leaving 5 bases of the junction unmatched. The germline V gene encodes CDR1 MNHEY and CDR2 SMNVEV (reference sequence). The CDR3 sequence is CASRRGQGNGYTF. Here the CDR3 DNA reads TGTGCCAGCAGGCGAGGACAGGGGAATGGCTACACCTTC.

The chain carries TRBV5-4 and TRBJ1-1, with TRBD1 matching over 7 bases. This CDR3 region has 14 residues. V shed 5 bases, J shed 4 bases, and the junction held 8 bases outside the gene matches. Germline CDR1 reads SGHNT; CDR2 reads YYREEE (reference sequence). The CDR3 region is CASSRQGVATEAFF. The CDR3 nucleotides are TGTGCCAGCAGTCGACAGGGAGTGGCCACTGAAGCTTTCTTT.

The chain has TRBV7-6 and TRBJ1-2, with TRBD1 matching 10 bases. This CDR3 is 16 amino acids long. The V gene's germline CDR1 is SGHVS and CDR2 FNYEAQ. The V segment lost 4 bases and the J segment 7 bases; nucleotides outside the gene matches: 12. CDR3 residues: CASSSSLDRGLGGYTF. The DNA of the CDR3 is TGTGCCAGCAGCTCCTCCCTAGACAGGGGGCTGGGTGGCTACACCTTC.

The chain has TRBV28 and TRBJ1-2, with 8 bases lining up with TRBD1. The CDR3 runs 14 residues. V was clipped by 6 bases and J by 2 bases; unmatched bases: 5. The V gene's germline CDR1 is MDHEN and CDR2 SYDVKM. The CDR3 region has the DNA TGTGCCAGCAGACCAGGGGGCGCGAACTATGGCTACACCTTC. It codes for CASRPGGANYGYTF.

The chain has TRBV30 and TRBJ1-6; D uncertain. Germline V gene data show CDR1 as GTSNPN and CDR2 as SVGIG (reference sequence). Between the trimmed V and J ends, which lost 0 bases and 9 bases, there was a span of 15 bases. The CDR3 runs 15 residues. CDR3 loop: CAWSVIAGISSPLHF. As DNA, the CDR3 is TGTGCCTGGAGTGTCATAGCGGGGATAAGTTCACCCCTCCACTTT.

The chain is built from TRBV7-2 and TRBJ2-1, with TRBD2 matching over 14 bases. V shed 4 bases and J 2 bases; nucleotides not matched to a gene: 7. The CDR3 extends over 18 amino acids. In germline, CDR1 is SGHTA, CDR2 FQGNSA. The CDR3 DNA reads TGTGCCAGCAGCTCGACTAGCGGGGGGGCCCGAGCCTACAATGAGCAGTTCTTC. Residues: CASSSTSGGARAYNEQFF.

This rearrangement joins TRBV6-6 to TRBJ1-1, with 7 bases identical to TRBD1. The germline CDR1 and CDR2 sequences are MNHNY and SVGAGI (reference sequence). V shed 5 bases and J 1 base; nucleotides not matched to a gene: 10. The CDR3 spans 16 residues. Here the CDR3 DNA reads TGTGCCAGCAGTCGATTTTCCGGGACAGCGAACACTGAAGCTTTCTTT. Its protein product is CASSRFSGTANTEAFF.

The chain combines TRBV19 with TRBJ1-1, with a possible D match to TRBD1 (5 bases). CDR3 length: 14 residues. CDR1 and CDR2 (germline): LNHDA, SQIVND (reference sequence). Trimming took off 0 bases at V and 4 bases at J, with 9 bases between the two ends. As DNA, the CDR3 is TGTGCCAGTAGTATAGAACGGGGGTTCACTGAAGCTTTCTTT. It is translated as CASSIERGFTEAFF.

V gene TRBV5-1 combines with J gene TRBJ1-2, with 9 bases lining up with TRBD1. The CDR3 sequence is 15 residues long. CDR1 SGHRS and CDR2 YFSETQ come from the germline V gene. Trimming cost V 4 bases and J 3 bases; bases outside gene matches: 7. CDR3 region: CASSRGQGLDYGYTF. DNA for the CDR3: TGCGCCAGCAGCCGGGGACAGGGACTGGACTATGGCTACACCTTC.

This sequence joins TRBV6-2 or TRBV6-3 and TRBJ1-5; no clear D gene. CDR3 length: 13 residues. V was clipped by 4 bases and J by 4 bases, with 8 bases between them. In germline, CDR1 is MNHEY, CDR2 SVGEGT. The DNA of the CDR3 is TGTGCCAGCAGTTCACACGGGAATCAGCCCCAGCATTTT. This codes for CASSSHGNQPQHF.

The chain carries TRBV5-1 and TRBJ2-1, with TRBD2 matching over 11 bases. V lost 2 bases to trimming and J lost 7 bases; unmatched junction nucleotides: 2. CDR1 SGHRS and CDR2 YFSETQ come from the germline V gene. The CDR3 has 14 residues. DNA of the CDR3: TGCGCCAGCAGCTTACTAGCGGGGGAGAATGAGCAGTTCTTC. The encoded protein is CASSLLAGENEQFF.

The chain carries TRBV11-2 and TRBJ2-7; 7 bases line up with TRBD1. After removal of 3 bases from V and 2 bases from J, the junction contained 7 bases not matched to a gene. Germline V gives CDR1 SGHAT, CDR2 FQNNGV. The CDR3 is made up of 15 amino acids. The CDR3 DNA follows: TGTGCCAGCAGCTTCCAGGGGGTCATAGCCTACGAGCAGTACTTC. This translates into CASSFQGVIAYEQYF.

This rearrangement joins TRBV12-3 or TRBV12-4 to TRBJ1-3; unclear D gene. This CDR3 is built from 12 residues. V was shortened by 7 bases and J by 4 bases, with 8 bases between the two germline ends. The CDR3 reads CASTKRGNTIYF. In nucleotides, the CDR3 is TGTGCCAGCACCAAGCGGGGAAACACCATATATTTT.

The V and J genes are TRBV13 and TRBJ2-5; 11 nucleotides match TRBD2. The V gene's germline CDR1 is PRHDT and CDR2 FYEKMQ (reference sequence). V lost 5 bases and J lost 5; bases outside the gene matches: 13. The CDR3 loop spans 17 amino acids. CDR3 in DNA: TGTGCCAGCAGCCGAAGAACTAGCGGGGGTTGGATCGAGACCCAGTACTTC. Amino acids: CASSRRTSGGWIETQYF. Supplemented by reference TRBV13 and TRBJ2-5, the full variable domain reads AAGVIQSPRHLIKEKRETATLKCYPIPRHDTVYWYQQGPGQDPQFLISFYEKMQSDKGSIPDRFSAQQFSDYHSELNMSSLELGDSALYFCASSRRTSGGWIETQYFGPGTRLLVL.

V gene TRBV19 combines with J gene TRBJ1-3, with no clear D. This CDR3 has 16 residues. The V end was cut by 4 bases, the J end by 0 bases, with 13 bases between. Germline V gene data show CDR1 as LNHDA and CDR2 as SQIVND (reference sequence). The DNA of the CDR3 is TGTGCCAGTAGTACCGAGACACGCTCCTCTGGAAACACCATATATTTT. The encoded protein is CASSTETRSSGNTIYF.

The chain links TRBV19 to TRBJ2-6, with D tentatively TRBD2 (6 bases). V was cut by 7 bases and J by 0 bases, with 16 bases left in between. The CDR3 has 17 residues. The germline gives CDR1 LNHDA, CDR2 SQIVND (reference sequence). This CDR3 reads CASMSWRGISGANVLTF. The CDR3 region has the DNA TGTGCCAGTATGAGTTGGCGGGGAATCTCTGGGGCCAACGTCCTGACTTTC.